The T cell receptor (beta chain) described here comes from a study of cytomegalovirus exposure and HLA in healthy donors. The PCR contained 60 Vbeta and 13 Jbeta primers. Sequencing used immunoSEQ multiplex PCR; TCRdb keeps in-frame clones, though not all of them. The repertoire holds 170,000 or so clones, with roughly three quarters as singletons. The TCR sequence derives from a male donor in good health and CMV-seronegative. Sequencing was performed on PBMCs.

The CDR3 DNA is TGTGCCAGCAGCTTAGAAACAGGGGAACAAGAGACCCAGTACTTC. Encoded protein: CASSLETGEQETQYF. The chain joins TRBV7-9 to TRBJ2-5; TRBD1 matches 7 bases. Looked up from germline, CDR1 is SEHNR and CDR2 is FQNEAQ (reference sequence). The CDR3 consists of 15 residues. V was pared by 1 base and J by 2 bases, with 4 bases of the junction left unmatched.